One and the same sample provided the 30 T cell receptor beta chains below, sequenced in a study of radiotherapy plus CTLA-4 blockade in lung cancer. Profiling relied on immunoSEQ multiplex PCR, and the TCRdb table lists in-frame clones only, not all of them. Of under 65,000 clones in the sample, approximately 80% were seen once. The specimen was peripheral blood, collected from a patient treated with radiotherapy plus ipilimumab. These TCRs come from a human donor with non-small cell lung cancer whose response to radiotherapy plus ipilimumab could not be evaluated.

The chain combines TRBV5-6 with TRBJ1-5; 9 bases are shared with TRBD1. The CDR3 covers 16 residues. V trimming: 0 bases; J trimming: 7 bases; junction bases outside the gene matches: 8. Germline CDR1 is SGHDT and CDR2 is YYEEEE. CDR3 bases: TGTGCCAGCAGCTTGGCCGGGACAGGGTATAGGCAGCCCCAGCATTTT. Its translation is CASSLAGTGYRQPQHF.

To note about this clone: Other DNA sequences in this specimen translate into the identical CDR3. The chain combines TRBV6-5 with TRBJ2-7, with D tentatively TRBD1 (5 bases). From germline, CDR1 is MNHEY and CDR2 SVGAGI. The CDR3 spans 13 residues. V dropped 2 bases and J dropped 3 bases, with 8 bases sitting between them. CDR3 sequence: CASSYRQGYEQYF. Written as DNA, the CDR3 is TGTGCCAGCAGTTACAGGCAGGGCTACGAGCAGTACTTC.

The sample holds a few counts of this clone. The CDR3, as DNA: TGCGCCAGCAGCTTGACAGGGGTAGCGGGGAACATTCAGTACTTC. Translated: CASSLTGVAGNIQYF. The chain is built from TRBV5-1 and TRBJ2-4; possibly TRBD2 for D (8 bases). Trimming left V 1 base short and J 7 bases short, with 15 bases between. Germline loops: CDR1 SGHRS, CDR2 YFSETQ. The CDR3 contains 15 residues.

The chain is built from TRBV6-5 and TRBJ1-2; tentative D call: TRBD1 (6 bases). The V gene's germline CDR1 is MNHEY and CDR2 SVGAGI. The CDR3 consists of 15 residues. Trimming took 2 bases from V and 4 from J, leaving 14 bases between them. The chain's CDR3 is CASSYGLGQTYGYTF. In nucleotides, the CDR3 is TGTGCCAGCAGTTACGGCTTAGGACAGACCTATGGCTACACCTTC.

The chain has TRBV5-1 and TRBJ2-5; TRBD2 matches 8 bases. Germline V lookup: CDR1 SGHRS, CDR2 YFSETQ. The CDR3 totals 16 residues. V lost 0 bases and J lost 6; bases outside the gene matches: 10. CDR3 DNA sequence: TGCGCCAGCAGCTTGGGAGCGGGGGATACTTCGAAGACCCAGTACTTC. Amino acid sequence: CASSLGAGDTSKTQYF.

The sample holds a few counts of this clone. The rearrangement joins TRBV4-3 to TRBJ1-4; 12 positions agree with TRBD1. In germline, CDR1 is LGHNA, CDR2 YSLEER. This CDR3 contains 19 residues. V lost 0 bases to trimming and J lost 11 bases; unmatched junction nucleotides: 16. The CDR3 DNA sequence: TGCGCCAGCAGCCAAGAGGGGACAGGGGGCGCCCCTCAGTCGGGTAAACTGTTTTTT. It is translated as CASSQEGTGGAPQSGKLFF.

This rearrangement joins TRBV27 to TRBJ2-5; TRBD1 agrees at 9 bases. The CDR3 consists of 14 residues. In germline, CDR1 is MNHEY, CDR2 SMNVEV (reference sequence). The trim removed 5 bases at V and 5 bases at J, leaving 6 bases unmatched. The chain's CDR3 is CASSTRQGVETQYF. The CDR3 DNA is TGTGCCAGCAGTACCCGACAGGGGGTTGAGACCCAGTACTTC.

CDR3 in amino acids: CASTSDRELGYTF. The CDR3 nucleotides read TGTGCCAGTACCTCGGACAGGGAACTTGGCTACACCTTC. The chain has TRBV19 and TRBJ1-2; 8 bases agree with TRBD1. V gave up 7 bases and J gave up 7 bases; unmatched junction bases: 8. CDR3 size: 13 residues. Germline V lookup: CDR1 LNHDA, CDR2 SQIVND (reference sequence).

This clone was picked up a small number of times. The V call is TRBV14, the J call TRBJ2-1, with D possibly TRBD2 on 6 matching bases. There are 15 residues in the CDR3. CDR1 and CDR2 from the germline V gene are SGHDN and FVKESK. V lost 4 bases, J lost 7 bases, and 17 bases lay in between. The CDR3 DNA follows: TGTGCCAGCAGCCCACTAGAGGTTGGGGGGAATGAGCAGTTCTTC. This sequence encodes CASSPLEVGGNEQFF.

As DNA, the CDR3 is TGTGCCAGCAGCTTAACAACCTCGACAGGGGTTGGTCAGCCCCAGCATTTT. It codes for CASSLTTSTGVGQPQHF. This chain uses TRBV7-8 with TRBJ1-5; 8 bases line up with TRBD1. J was trimmed by 6 bases and V by 2 bases; bases with no gene match: 12. This CDR3 spans 17 amino acids. Germline values: CDR1 SGHVS, CDR2 FQNEAQ.

The chain couples TRBV5-5 to TRBJ2-2; 9 nucleotides align to TRBD2. The germline V gene encodes CDR1 SGHKS and CDR2 YYEKEE (reference sequence). The trim removed 0 bases at V and 7 bases at J, leaving 7 bases unmatched. The CDR3 length is 16 residues. The CDR3 DNA reads TGTGCCAGCAGCTTGGACGGCGGGGGGGTGGTCGGGGAGCTGTTTTTT. This encodes CASSLDGGGVVGELFF.

The rearrangement links TRBV25-1 to TRBJ2-7; 10 bases agree with TRBD2. After removal of 8 bases from V and 3 bases from J, the junction contained 1 base not matched to a gene. The germline V gene has CDR1 MGHDK and CDR2 SYGVNS. CDR3 size: 12 residues. The CDR3: CASRTSGYEQYF. Written as DNA, the CDR3 is TGTGCCAGCCGGACTAGCGGCTACGAGCAGTACTTC.

CDR3 amino acids: CASSLYGQGDGEQYF. In nucleotides, the CDR3 is TGTGCCAGCAGCCTATATGGACAGGGGGATGGCGAGCAGTACTTC. This chain uses TRBV7-8 with TRBJ2-5; the match to TRBD1 covers 10 bases. With the DNA end fitting TRBJ2-7 better, the J assignment may be wrong. The V gene's germline CDR1 is SGHVS and CDR2 FQNEAQ. The CDR3 loop spans 15 amino acids.

This clone was detected a few times. The V gene is TRBV9, the J gene TRBJ2-3; D gene uncertain. Deletions cut 4 bases from V and 3 bases from J, with 9 bases between. CDR3 length equals 13 residues. Germline CDR1 is SGDLS and CDR2 is YYNGEE. The CDR3 DNA follows: TGTGCCAGCAGCCCAGAACCGACAGATACGCAGTATTTT. Its protein is CASSPEPTDTQYF.

The V gene is TRBV7-3, the J gene TRBJ2-1, with a tentative D call TRBD1 (6 bases). With 4 bases removed from V and 0 bases from J, the gap between germline ends came to 10 bases. The CDR3 is 15 amino acids. Per the germline V gene, CDR1 is SGHTA and CDR2 is FQGTGA. The CDR3 spells CASSYQGSSYNEQFF. Here the CDR3 DNA reads TGTGCCAGCAGCTATCAGGGGAGCTCCTACAATGAGCAGTTCTTC.

The V gene is TRBV10-2, the J gene TRBJ2-5; D not certain. V shed 6 bases and J shed 4 bases, with 18 bases lying between them. The CDR3 consists of 15 residues. Germline V gene data show CDR1 as WSHSY and CDR2 as SAAADI. CDR3 coding DNA: TGCGCCAGCAGCGACTTATTTCAAATGGGAGAGACCCAGTACTTC. It is translated as CASSDLFQMGETQYF.

The V call is TRBV7-6, the J call TRBJ1-5, with 9 bases matching TRBD1. This CDR3 has 16 amino acids. Trimming removed 4 bases from V and 0 bases from J; junction bases left unmatched: 4. Germline CDR1 and CDR2: SGHVS and FNYEAQ. DNA for the CDR3: TGTGCCAGCAGCTCGGGACAGGGATATAGCAATCAGCCCCAGCATTTT. Translation gives CASSSGQGYSNQPQHF.

The J gene is TRBJ1-1, the V gene TRBV11-3; D perhaps matches TRBD1 (6 bases). The V gene's germline CDR1 is SGHNT and CDR2 YENEEA. The CDR3 spans 13 residues. Trimming removed 1 base from V and 5 bases from J, with 8 bases in between. CDR3 in amino acids: CASSLGQATEAFF. CDR3 in DNA: TGTGCCAGCAGCTTAGGACAGGCGACTGAAGCTTTCTTT.

By proportion, this clone is medium-sized (0.01 to 0.1%). The rearrangement uses TRBV4-1 and TRBJ1-3; 9 bases map to TRBD1. There are 17 residues in the CDR3. V lost 4 bases and J lost 4; bases outside the gene matches: 11. The germline gives CDR1 MGHRA, CDR2 YSYEKL. The CDR3 is CASSRLNRGQSGNTIYF. In DNA, the CDR3 is TGCGCCAGCAGCCGGCTAAACAGGGGGCAATCGGGAAACACCATATATTTT.

This chain joins TRBV6-1 and TRBJ1-2; D is undetermined. This CDR3 region has 12 residues. Germline V gene sequence: CDR1 MNHNS, CDR2 SASEGT. V lost 4 bases to trimming and J lost 8 bases, with 11 bases between them. The CDR3 nucleotides are TGTGCCAGCAGTGCCACCACGGAGGGCTACACCTTC. Translation gives CASSATTEGYTF.

The CDR3 DNA reads TGTGCCACCCACTTTAGGACAGTCCCAGACCGTCTTTTTTCCTACGAGCAGTACTTC. Protein: CATHFRTVPDRLFSYEQYF. The genes are TRBV15 and TRBJ2-7, with TRBD1 as a possible D gene (6 bases). CDR3 length: 19 amino acids. Germline assignment: CDR1 LNHNV and CDR2 YYDKDF (reference sequence). The V gene lost 8 bases and the J gene lost 1 base, with 30 bases spanning the gap.

The CDR3 DNA reads TGTGCCAGCAGCCCCCGACAGGGTGGCGAGACCCAGTACTTC. Its protein product is CASSPRQGGETQYF. The chain uses TRBV11-1 and TRBJ2-5, with 7 bases fitting TRBD1. The length of the CDR3 is 14 residues. Germline assignment: CDR1 SGHAT and CDR2 FQDESV (reference sequence). V trimming: 5 bases; J trimming: 5 bases; junction bases outside the gene matches: 8. Full variable domain (rest looked up from reference TRBV11-1 and TRBJ2-5): EAEVAQSPRYKITEKSQAVAFWCDPISGHATLYWYRQILGQGPELLVQFQDESVVDDSQLPKDRFSAERLKGVDSTLKIQPAELGDSAMYLCASSPRQGGETQYFGPGTRLLVL.

For the CDR3, the DNA is TGCAGCGTTGACGGTGGAGAGGAGACCCAGTACTTC. Residues: CSVDGGEETQYF. This rearrangement joins TRBV29-1 to TRBJ2-5; D is uncertain. Trimming shortened V by 3 bases and J by 5 bases, and 10 bases separated the two germline ends. From germline, CDR1 is SQVTM and CDR2 ANQGSEA. The CDR3 is made up of 12 amino acids.

The chain recombines TRBV7-2 with TRBJ2-1, with 9 positions matching TRBD1. V trimming: 5 bases; J trimming: 6 bases; junction bases outside the gene matches: 8. Germline V gene data show CDR1 as SGHTA and CDR2 as FQGNSA. The CDR3 is made up of 15 amino acids. The CDR3 region is CASSARQGVRNEQFF. CDR3 nucleotide sequence: TGTGCCAGCAGCGCCAGACAGGGGGTGCGCAATGAGCAGTTCTTC.

A remark on this clone: This same CDR3 is encoded by further DNA sequences in the sample. This chain joins TRBV28 and TRBJ1-2; 8 positions agree with TRBD1. Germline values: CDR1 MDHEN, CDR2 SYDVKM. This CDR3 region has 14 residues. Trimming took 4 bases from V and 3 from J; bases not matched to a gene: 4. The CDR3 here is CASSSGGADYGYTF. CDR3 nucleotide sequence: TGTGCCAGCAGTTCAGGGGGCGCGGACTATGGCTACACCTTC.

This rearrangement joins TRBV7-9 to TRBJ2-1; D is ambiguous. The CDR3 sequence is 14 residues long. Germline V gives CDR1 SEHNR, CDR2 FQNEAQ (reference sequence). V was pared by 1 base and J by 10 bases, with 14 bases between. This CDR3 is CASSLVVANYEQFF. The CDR3 DNA reads TGTGCCAGCAGCTTAGTAGTGGCTAACTACGAGCAGTTCTTC.

The chain combines TRBV6-6 with TRBJ1-2, with 9 nucleotides matching TRBD1. Germline V CDR1 and CDR2: MNHNY, SVGAGI (reference sequence). V gave up 2 bases and J gave up 7 bases; unmatched junction bases: 2. The CDR3 spans 13 residues. This CDR3 reads CASSYRTGVGYTF. The CDR3 DNA follows: TGTGCCAGCAGTTACAGGACAGGGGTTGGCTACACCTTC.

V gene TRBV7-8 combines with J gene TRBJ2-7; the match to TRBD2 covers 7 bases. This CDR3 spans 17 amino acids. Germline V CDR1 and CDR2: SGHVS, FQNEAQ. V was clipped by 4 bases and J by 0 bases; unmatched bases: 12. The CDR3 sequence is CASSSHEAGPTSYEQYF. CDR3 in DNA: TGTGCCAGCAGCTCTCATGAAGCGGGACCGACCTCCTACGAGCAGTACTTC.

This chain joins TRBV10-3 and TRBJ1-2, with 7 bases fitting TRBD1. Germline assignment: CDR1 ENHRY and CDR2 SYGVKD. This CDR3 comprises 15 residues. V gave up 0 bases and J gave up 2 bases; unmatched junction bases: 3. CDR3 amino acids: CAISESMGQNYGYTF. The DNA for the CDR3 is TGTGCCATCAGTGAGTCTATGGGACAGAACTATGGCTACACCTTC.

The chain has TRBV19 and TRBJ1-1; the match to TRBD1 covers 7 bases. The CDR3 length is 14 residues. Losses at the gene ends were 8 bases for V and 1 base for J; bases not matched to a gene: 7. Germline loops: CDR1 LNHDA, CDR2 SQIVND (reference sequence). This CDR3 reads CASLHRGRNTEAFF. Written as DNA, the CDR3 is TGTGCCAGTTTACACAGGGGAAGGAACACTGAAGCTTTCTTT. The full variable domain, completed using reference TRBV19 and TRBJ1-1, is DGGITQSPKYLFRKEGQNVTLSCEQNLNHDAMYWYRQDPGQGLRLIYYSQIVNDFQKGDIAEGYSVSREKKESFPLTVTSAQKNPTAFYLCASLHRGRNTEAFFGQGTRLTVV.